The TCR beta chain under discussion was sequenced for a study of cytomegalovirus exposure and HLA in healthy donors. For the study at large: There were 70 million to 95 million unique TCRs (from HLA-typed donors) in an early data release. Study-level points and caveats: A missense DCLRE1C variant was associated with V- and J-gene trimming of TCR beta chains in a later analysis, and an independent cohort replicated the association.

The PCR had 60 Vbeta and 13 Jbeta primers. Assay: immunoSEQ multiplex PCR; the TCRdb copy retains only in-frame clones and omits some. Among around 200,000 clones listed, around 80% were seen once. Notes on this clone: Its antigen is not identified.

The clonotype originates from a girl aged 2 to 10 in good health and CMV-seropositive. Sequences were obtained from PBMCs.

The DNA of the CDR3 is TGTGCCTGGAGTTTCACAGGGGTCTCTGGAAACACCATATATTTT. Its translation is CAWSFTGVSGNTIYF. This chain uses TRBV30 with TRBJ1-3, with TRBD1 identical over 7 bases. The CDR3 runs 15 residues. V lost 2 bases to trimming and J lost 0 bases; unmatched junction nucleotides: 4. Germline V gene sequence: CDR1 GTSNPN, CDR2 SVGIG (reference sequence). Filled out from reference TRBV30 and TRBJ1-3, the complete variable domain reads SQTIHQWPATLVQPVGSPLSLECTVEGTSNPNLYWYRQAAGRGLQLLFYSVGIGQISSEVPQNLSASRPQDRQFILSSKKLLLSDSGFYLCAWSFTGVSGNTIYFGEGSWLTVV.